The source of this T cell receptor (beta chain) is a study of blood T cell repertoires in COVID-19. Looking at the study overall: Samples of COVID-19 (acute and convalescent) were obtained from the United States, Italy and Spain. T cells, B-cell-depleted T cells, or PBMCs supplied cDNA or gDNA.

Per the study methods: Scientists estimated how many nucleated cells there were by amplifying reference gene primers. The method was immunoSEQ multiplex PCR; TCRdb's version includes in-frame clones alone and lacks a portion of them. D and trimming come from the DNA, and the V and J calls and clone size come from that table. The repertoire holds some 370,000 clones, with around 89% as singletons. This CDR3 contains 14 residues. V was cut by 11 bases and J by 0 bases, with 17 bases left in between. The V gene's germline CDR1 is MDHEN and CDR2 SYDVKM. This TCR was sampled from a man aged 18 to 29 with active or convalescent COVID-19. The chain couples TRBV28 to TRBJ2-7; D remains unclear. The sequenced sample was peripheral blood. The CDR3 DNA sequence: TGTGCCTCCACAGACCGAACCCGCTCCTACGAGCAGTACTTC. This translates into CASTDRTRSYEQYF.